These 31 T cell receptor beta chains came from one sample sequenced in a study of blood T cells in healthy people across ages. PCR was performed a second time for about 7 to 11 cycles using a sample-barcoded 5' primer and a J-beta primer mix. MiXCR, run by TCRdb on the 5' RACE reads, gives a single entry per CDR3 protein. The data show 1.5 million to 2 million distinct CDR3 sequences, about 30% seen once. Material: blood. These receptors originate from a young woman in good health.

The chain combines TRBV2 with TRBJ1-5, with D perhaps TRBD1 (6 bases). Germline loops: CDR1 SNHLY, CDR2 FYNNEI. The length of the CDR3 is 16 residues. The ends were cut back, 0 bases at V and 2 bases at J, with 11 bases in the middle. The CDR3 region has the DNA TGTGCCAGCAGTGAAGCGGGGAGGACAGGCAATCAGCCCCAGCATTTT. This gives the protein CASSEAGRTGNQPQHF.

For the CDR3, the DNA is TGTGCCAGCAGGTCCTCCGGGACAGAATTGGAGACCCAGTACTTC. It yields the protein CASRSSGTELETQYF. This sequence joins TRBV7-2 and TRBJ2-5, with TRBD1 identical over 7 bases. The CDR3 contains 15 residues. V trimming: 6 bases; J trimming: 5 bases; junction bases outside the gene matches: 12. CDR1 SGHTA and CDR2 FQGNSA come from the germline V gene.

This clonotype has only a few counts. CDR3 in amino acids: CSVDPGTSGNNEQYF. The CDR3 DNA follows: TGCAGCGTGGATCCCGGGACTAGCGGCAACAATGAGCAGTACTTC. V and J are TRBV29-1 and TRBJ2-7; 11 bases are a match to TRBD2. This CDR3 has 15 amino acids. CDR1 is SQVTM, CDR2 ANQGSEA, per germline. V lost 6 bases to trimming and J lost 7 bases; unmatched junction nucleotides: 14.

Concerning this clonotype: One junction end disagrees with the germline gene, perhaps due to a read error. V gene TRBV5-1 combines with J gene TRBJ1-2, with unresolved D. This CDR3 contains 14 residues. From germline, CDR1 is SGHRS and CDR2 YFSETQ. The chain's CDR3 is CASSFRQALEGYIF. CDR3 bases: TGCGCCAGCAGCTTCCGGCAGGCCCTTGAAGGCTACATCTTC.

This clonotype was found a few times. This rearrangement joins TRBV20-1 to TRBJ2-1; 12 nucleotides agree with TRBD2. This CDR3 is built from 15 residues. Losses at the gene ends were 6 bases for V and 9 bases for J; bases not matched to a gene: 12. CDR1 and CDR2 (germline): DFQATT, SNEGSKA (reference sequence). The CDR3: CSAPVLAGGPREQFF. The CDR3 DNA reads as TGCAGTGCGCCAGTGCTAGCGGGGGGGCCGCGTGAGCAGTTCTTC.

This chain uses TRBV3-1 with TRBJ1-1; D is perhaps TRBD1 (5 bases). The germline CDR1 and CDR2 sequences are LGHDT and YNNKEL (reference sequence). The CDR3 totals 13 residues. Trimming took off 4 bases at V and 9 bases at J, with 15 bases between the two ends. The CDR3 here is CASSPLTRDQAFF. The CDR3 nucleotides are TGTGCCAGCAGCCCCCTCACCCGGGACCAAGCTTTCTTT.

A note on this clonotype: At one boundary the junction diverges from the germline segment, which might be a read error. CDR3 in DNA: TGTGTCAGCAGCCAAGGCGGGGCCAGCAATCAGCCCCAGCATTTT. This translates into CVSSQGGASNQPQHF. The chain is built from TRBV3-1 and TRBJ1-5; the D gene is possibly TRBD1 (5 bases). There are 15 residues in the CDR3. Germline V gene data show CDR1 as LGHDT and CDR2 as YNNKEL (reference sequence). The full variable domain, with the rest looked up from reference TRBV3-1 and TRBJ1-5, is DTAVSQTPKYLVTQMGNDKSIKCEQNLGHDTMYWYKQDSKKFLKIMFSYNNKELIINETVPNRFSPKSPDKAHLNLHINSLELGDSAVYFCVSSQGGASNQPQHFGDGTRLSIL.

The chain combines TRBV7-9 with TRBJ2-7; tentative D call: TRBD1 (5 bases). The CDR3 extends over 16 amino acids. Germline V gene data show CDR1 as SEHNR and CDR2 as FQNEAQ (reference sequence). V lost 4 bases and J 1 base, leaving 17 bases between the germline ends. The CDR3 region is CASSSNTDRNSYEQYF. In DNA, the CDR3 is TGTGCCAGCAGCTCGAATACTGACAGAAATTCCTACGAGCAGTACTTC.

This clonotype turned up a few times. V is TRBV9 and J is TRBJ2-1; TRBD2 aligns across 8 bases. Per the germline V gene, CDR1 is SGDLS and CDR2 is YYNGEE. CDR3 length equals 18 residues. The V segment lost 6 bases and the J segment 2 bases; nucleotides outside the gene matches: 16. This chain's CDR3 is CASNLGLAGPGPYNEQFF. The CDR3 DNA is TGTGCCAGCAACTTGGGTCTAGCGGGTCCGGGCCCCTACAATGAGCAGTTCTTC.

The gene calls are TRBV5-5 and TRBJ1-6, with 8 bases lining up with TRBD1. The trim removed 0 bases at V and 9 bases at J, leaving 8 bases unmatched. Germline V gene lookup returns CDR1 SGHKS and CDR2 YYEKEE (reference sequence). This CDR3 has 16 residues. The CDR3 is CASSLEGRGPGSPLHF. For the CDR3, the DNA is TGTGCCAGCAGCTTGGAAGGCAGGGGGCCAGGTTCACCCCTCCACTTT.

This clonotype showed up just a few times. The junction departs from germline at one end; a sequencing error may be responsible. V usage is TRBV28 and J usage is TRBJ2-3, with TRBD2 as a possible D gene (5 bases). CDR3 length: 16 residues. Germline CDR1 and CDR2: MDHEN and SYDVKM. For the CDR3, the DNA is TGTTCCAGCGGTAACCTTGAGGGTCCTAGCACAGATACGCAGTATTTT. It specifies CSSGNLEGPSTDTQYF. The full variable domain, with the rest looked up from reference TRBV28 and TRBJ2-3, is DVKVTQSSRYLVKRTGEKVFLECVQDMDHENMFWYRQDPGLGLRLIYFSYDVKMKEKGDIPEGYSVSREKKERFSLILESASTNQTSMYLCSSGNLEGPSTDTQYFGPGTRLTVL.

This clonotype was found many times. The rearrangement uses TRBV7-3 and TRBJ1-1, with D possibly TRBD1 on 5 matching bases. Germline CDR1 is SGHTA and CDR2 is FQGTGA. The V end was cut by 6 bases, the J end by 4 bases, with 12 bases between. This CDR3 is 13 amino acids long. Here the CDR3 reads CASSLTQGTEAFF. The DNA of the CDR3 is TGTGCCAGCAGTCTTACCCAGGGCACTGAAGCTTTCTTT.

The V call is TRBV5-1, the J call TRBJ1-2; D is possibly TRBD1 (6 bases). The CDR3 extends over 14 amino acids. CDR1 SGHRS and CDR2 YFSETQ come from the germline V gene. Trimming removed 3 bases from V and 2 bases from J, with 11 bases in between. The CDR3 protein is CASSYLTGNYGYTF. CDR3 nucleotide sequence: TGCGCCAGCAGCTATTTGACAGGAAACTATGGCTACACCTTC.

This clonotype occurred a few times. This rearrangement joins TRBV5-4 to TRBJ1-2, with D possibly being TRBD1 (5 bases). The CDR3 sequence is 14 residues long. Trimming took 6 bases from V and 5 from J, leaving 17 bases between them. Germline V gene data show CDR1 as SGHNT and CDR2 as YYREEE (reference sequence). The CDR3 loop is CASNARDGRYGYTF. CDR3 in DNA: TGTGCCAGCAACGCCCGGGACGGACGATATGGCTACACCTTC.

This clonotype was counted many times. The chain uses TRBV29-1 and TRBJ1-2; D is possibly TRBD1 (6 bases). This CDR3 contains 15 residues. V dropped 5 bases and J dropped 7 bases, with 23 bases sitting between them. Looked up from germline, CDR1 is SQVTM and CDR2 is ANQGSEA. The CDR3 is CSVLGQSLGMSGYTF. The CDR3 coding sequence is TGCAGCGTTCTAGGACAGTCCCTGGGAATGTCTGGCTACACCTTC.

This clonotype was seen ten or more times. The chain uses TRBV6-5 and TRBJ1-2; the D is unclear. Per the germline V gene, CDR1 is MNHEY and CDR2 is SVGAGI. The CDR3 has 15 residues. Deletions cut 0 bases from V and 7 bases from J, with 15 bases between. The CDR3 DNA is TGTGCCAGCAGTTACTCGATAGCGGGCAACGGTGGCTACACCTTC. This encodes CASSYSIAGNGGYTF.

A few counts support this clonotype. Germline and junction disagree at one end, which may indicate a read error. V and J are TRBV5-1 and TRBJ2-6; D is tentatively TRBD1 or TRBD2 (5 bases each). There are 16 residues in the CDR3. Germline V CDR1 and CDR2: SGHRS, YFSETQ. The CDR3 bases are TGCGCCAGCAGCGACTCTTCCGGGGCTGGGGCCAACGTCCCGACTTTC. Encoded protein: CASSDSSGAGANVPTF.

On this clonotype itself: A much more abundant neighbour one base away suggests this may be a read error. The chain combines TRBV5-5 with TRBJ2-1; D tentatively reads TRBD1 or TRBD2 (5 bases each). The J call is doubtful: the DNA matches TRBJ2-7 better. The CDR3 runs to 14 residues. CDR1 SGHKS and CDR2 YYEKEE come from the germline V gene (reference sequence). The CDR3 bases are TGTGCCAGCAACCCGACAGCGTCCGGGAATGAGCAGTACTTC. Residues: CASNPTASGNEQYF.

There are a few counts of this clonotype. The genes are TRBV18 and TRBJ1-1; 7 bases map to TRBD1. Germline V gives CDR1 KGHSH, CDR2 LQKENI. The ends lost 3 bases at V and 5 bases at J; junction bases unmatched: 6. There are 14 residues in the CDR3. The DNA for the CDR3 is TGTGCCAGCTCACCGATCGTGGACAGGACTGAAGCTTTCTTT. It translates to CASSPIVDRTEAFF. The full variable domain, its missing parts supplied by reference TRBV18 and TRBJ1-1, is NAGVMQNPRHLVRRRGQEARLRCSPMKGHSHVYWYRQLPEEGLKFMVYLQKENIIDESGMPKERFSAEFPKEGPSILRIQQVVRGDSAAYFCASSPIVDRTEAFFGQGTRLTVV.

The rearrangement uses TRBV7-6 and TRBJ2-3; 11 nucleotides agree with TRBD1. CDR1 is SGHVS, CDR2 FNYEAQ, per germline. This CDR3 region has 17 residues. The V gene end was trimmed by 1 base and the J gene end by 4 bases; junction bases not matched to a gene: 7. The CDR3 reads CASSLGGTGGPSDTQYF. DNA for the CDR3: TGTGCCAGCAGCTTAGGGGGGACAGGGGGGCCTTCAGATACGCAGTATTTT.

This clonotype was observed a handful of times. The chain employs TRBV14 and TRBJ2-5; 11 bases are shared with TRBD2. The V gene's germline CDR1 is SGHDN and CDR2 FVKESK. This CDR3 is built from 15 residues. V shed 1 base and J 5 bases; nucleotides not matched to a gene: 3. CDR3 in DNA: TGTGCCAGCAGCCAAGCACTAGCGGGAGTTGAGACCCAGTACTTC. Its protein product is CASSQALAGVETQYF.

The chain employs TRBV4-1 and TRBJ2-6; 7 bases are shared with TRBD1. Per germline, CDR1 MGHRA and CDR2 YSYEKL. The length of the CDR3 is 18 residues. The junction had 12 bases not matched to a gene; V was cut back by 4 bases and J by 3 bases. CDR3 region: CASSRARAGGGGANVLTF. The DNA for the CDR3 is TGCGCCAGCAGCCGAGCAAGGGCAGGGGGTGGTGGGGCCAACGTCCTGACTTTC.

The gene calls are TRBV5-1 and TRBJ2-6; maybe TRBD2 (8 bases). The CDR3 length is 17 residues. Germline CDR1 and CDR2: SGHRS and YFSETQ. With 5 bases removed from V and 0 bases from J, the gap between germline ends came to 15 bases. CDR3 amino acids: CASSRQGLDSGANVLTF. The DNA for the CDR3 is TGCGCCAGCAGTCGACAGGGACTAGACTCTGGGGCCAACGTCCTGACTTTC.

This clonotype appeared many times. At one end, the junction sequence differs from germline, possibly due to a read error. The V gene is TRBV7-9, the J gene TRBJ2-3; D is uncertain. The CDR3 loop spans 12 amino acids. Per the germline V gene, CDR1 is SEHNR and CDR2 is FQNEAQ (reference sequence). CDR3 residues: CASSSPGDTQYF. The CDR3 DNA reads TGCGCCAGCAGCTCGCCCGGAGATACGCAGTATTTT.

Only a few counts were recorded for this clonotype. The chain uses TRBV20-1 and TRBJ2-1; 9 bases are a match to TRBD2. V dropped 0 bases and J dropped 7; count of bases not matched to a gene: 7. Germline V gives CDR1 DFQATT, CDR2 SNEGSKA (reference sequence). The CDR3 runs to 15 residues. CDR3 bases: TGCAGTGCTAGAGATGGGCGGGGGGGCCGAAATGAGCAGTTCTTC. Residues: CSARDGRGGRNEQFF.

The CDR3 region is CASSLWSGNNEQFF. The CDR3 DNA is TGTGCCAGCAGCTTATGGAGTGGGAACAATGAGCAGTTCTTC. The chain has TRBV7-6 and TRBJ2-1; D remains ambiguous. Germline V gives CDR1 SGHVS, CDR2 FNYEAQ. This CDR3 spans 14 amino acids. Trimming stripped 2 bases from V and 5 bases from J, with 10 bases between.

This chain links TRBV24-1 with TRBJ2-2, with 8 bases identical to TRBD1. CDR1 is KGHDR and CDR2 is SFDVKD in the germline V gene. The trim removed 3 bases at V and 4 bases at J, leaving 3 bases unmatched. The CDR3 spans 15 residues. For the CDR3, the DNA is TGTGCCACCAGTGATGCGACAGGGGCCACCGGGGAGCTGTTTTTT. Protein product: CATSDATGATGELFF.

The chain uses TRBV6-6 and TRBJ1-5; weak D call: TRBD1 (6 bases). The CDR3 length is 16 residues. Germline V CDR1 and CDR2: MNHNY, SVGAGI (reference sequence). Deletions cut 2 bases from V and 4 bases from J, with 15 bases between. Here the CDR3 DNA reads TGTGCCAGCAGTTACCCCGGGGGCGCGGTAAATCAGCCCCAGCATTTT. Protein sequence: CASSYPGGAVNQPQHF.

The sample holds a few counts of this clonotype. Given a much more abundant clone one base away, this may be a read error. The CDR3 nucleotides read TGCGCCAGCAGCTGGGACAGACGCAACTATGGCTACACCTTC. It yields the protein CASSWDRRNYGYTF. The gene calls are TRBV5-1 and TRBJ1-2; 7 bases are shared with TRBD1. The germline CDR1 and CDR2 sequences are SGHRS and YFSETQ. This CDR3 has 14 amino acids. The ends lost 3 bases at V and 2 bases at J; junction bases unmatched: 4. Based on the CDR3 plus reference TRBV5-1 and TRBJ1-2, the full variable domain is KAGVTQTPRYLIKTRGQQVTLSCSPISGHRSVSWYQQTPGQGLQFLFEYFSETQRNKGNFPGRFSGRQFSNSRSEMNVSTLELGDSALYLCASSWDRRNYGYTFGSGTRLTVV.

This clonotype came up a few times. The V and J genes are TRBV5-1 and TRBJ1-2; tentatively, D is TRBD1 (5 bases). Germline CDR1 is SGHRS and CDR2 is YFSETQ. The CDR3 covers 12 residues. V was trimmed by 3 bases and J by 10 bases, leaving 13 bases between them. The CDR3 loop is CASSSGGMAYTF. As DNA, the CDR3 is TGCGCCAGCAGCTCGGGGGGGATGGCCTACACCTTC.

The chain employs TRBV28 and TRBJ1-4; unclear D gene. Germline V gene data show CDR1 as MDHEN and CDR2 as SYDVKM. V lost 10 bases, J lost 8 bases, and 20 bases lay in between. The CDR3 has 14 amino acids. CDR3 bases: TGTGCCACCGGCGGAAAAGGGTTACGAGAAAAACTGTTTTTT. Translation gives CATGGKGLREKLFF.